This TCR beta chain was profiled in a study of T cells in Graves' hyperthyroidism and ophthalmopathy. What was amplified from RNA transcripts were TCR beta CDR3 regions. HTBI primers drove first-round RT-PCR of the TCR CDR3. TCRdb ran MiXCR on the multiplex PCR reads and lists one entry per CDR3 protein. The sample consists of around 450,000 distinct CDR3 sequences, around 14% of them appearing once. Hyperthyroidism patients were newly diagnosed, had disease duration under 2 months, and were aged 18 to 65 years. Study-wide points: In the analysis, a 13 V-J model separated ophthalmopathy from stable hyperthyroidism. Most thyroid clonotypes expanded above 0.001 were also detected in blood.

This clonotype was counted between two and nine times. The antigen is unknown. The sequencing sample was made of blood. The sequence derives from a woman younger than 35 with Graves' hyperthyroidism.

For the CDR3, the DNA is TGTGCCAGCCGGGGGGGCGCCACAGATACGCAGTATTTT. Encoded protein: CASRGGATDTQYF. The chain employs TRBV12-3 or TRBV12-4 and TRBJ2-3; 8 nucleotides align to TRBD2. The CDR3 sequence is 13 residues long. The J segment lost 2 bases and the V segment lost 8 bases, leaving 3 bases of the junction unmatched.